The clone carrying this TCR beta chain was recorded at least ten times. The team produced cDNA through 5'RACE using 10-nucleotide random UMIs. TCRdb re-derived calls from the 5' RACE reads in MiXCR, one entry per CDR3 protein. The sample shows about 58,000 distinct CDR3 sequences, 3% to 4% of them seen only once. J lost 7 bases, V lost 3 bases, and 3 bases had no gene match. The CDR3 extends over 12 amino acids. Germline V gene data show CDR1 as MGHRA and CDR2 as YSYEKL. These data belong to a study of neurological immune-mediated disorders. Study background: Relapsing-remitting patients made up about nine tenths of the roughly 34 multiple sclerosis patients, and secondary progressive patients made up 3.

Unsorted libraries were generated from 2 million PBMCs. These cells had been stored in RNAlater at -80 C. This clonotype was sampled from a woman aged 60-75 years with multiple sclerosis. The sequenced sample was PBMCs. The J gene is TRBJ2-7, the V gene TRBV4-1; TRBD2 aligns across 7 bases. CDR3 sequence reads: CASSQRGGEQYF. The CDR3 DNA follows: TGCGCCAGCAGCCAGAGGGGAGGGGAGCAGTACTTC.